This T cell receptor beta chain was documented in a study of cytomegalovirus exposure and HLA in healthy donors. Study summary: The study's early data release held 75 million to 95 million unique TCRs from HLA-typed donors. The Caucasian-associated ancestry cluster contained about four fifths of the roughly 400 genotyped donors.

Losses at the gene ends were 4 bases for V and 4 bases for J; bases not matched to a gene: 16. This CDR3 has 19 amino acids. Germline loops: CDR1 SGHTA, CDR2 FQGTGA. This clone was seen a handful of times. Its target is unknown. Study results and limitations: Cytomegalovirus association was listed for approximately 160 TCR beta chains. Based on reports, TCR beta sequences accurately predicted HLA-A and HLA-B alleles for most subjects.

Use of 60 Vbeta and 13 Jbeta primers characterized the PCR. TCRdb keeps only in-frame clones here, not all; method: immunoSEQ multiplex PCR. The data show about 170,000 clones, just over 70% seen once. This clonotype originated in a human donor in good health. The V gene is TRBV7-3, the J gene TRBJ2-6; 7 nucleotides agree with TRBD1. The sample comprised PBMCs. The CDR3 coding sequence is TGTGCCAGCAGCTCCCGACAGGGACCTAATTACATGGGGGCCAACGTCCTGACTTTC. This translates into CASSSRQGPNYMGANVLTF.